Each of the 21 T cell receptor beta chains below was sequenced from the same sample in a study of OX40 agonist ivuxolimab in advanced cancers. Only in-frame clones appear in the TCRdb table, and some are missing; sequencing was by immunoSEQ multiplex PCR. The sample lists 70,000 to 80,000 clones; nearly 95% were seen once. Sequencing was performed on CD4+ or CD8+ T cells sorted from blood, taken in a trial of the OX40 agonist ivuxolimab. These TCRs come from an adult with an advanced solid tumor such as melanoma, head and neck, liver or kidney cancer.

This clone was recorded a few times. This chain connects TRBV9 to TRBJ2-7; the D call may be TRBD1 or TRBD2 (5 bases each). The V end was cut by 0 bases, the J end by 5 bases, with 12 bases between. The CDR3 sequence is 14 residues long. The germline V gene has CDR1 SGDLS and CDR2 YYNGEE. CDR3 in amino acids: CASSVGGAGHEQYF. In DNA form, the CDR3 reads TGTGCCAGCAGCGTAGGAGGGGCAGGGCACGAGCAGTACTTC.

V usage is TRBV2 and J usage is TRBJ2-5; D is tentatively TRBD1 or TRBD2 (6 bases each). The CDR3 extends over 12 amino acids. Germline CDR1 reads SNHLY; CDR2 reads FYNNEI. V was clipped by 6 bases and J by 4 bases, with 9 bases between them. The CDR3 loop is CASRGGPETQYF. In DNA form, the CDR3 reads TGTGCCAGCAGGGGGGGCCCAGAGACCCAGTACTTC.

The CDR3 coding sequence is TGTGCCAGCAGTACGGGTCACCGCTACGAGCAGTACTTC. This codes for CASSTGHRYEQYF. V gene TRBV6-5 combines with J gene TRBJ2-7; no reliable D call. Germline lookup yields CDR1 MNHEY and CDR2 SVGAGI. The CDR3 is 13 residues long. V dropped 5 bases and J dropped 3 bases, with 11 bases sitting between them.

This chain links TRBV7-6 with TRBJ2-5; 7 bases fit TRBD2. The CDR3 loop spans 15 amino acids. Trimming at V came to 1 base and at J to 5 bases, leaving 7 bases not matched to a gene. The germline CDR1 and CDR2 sequences are SGHVS and FNYEAQ. The CDR3 sequence: CASSLVGRASETQYF. CDR3 sequence (DNA): TGTGCCAGCAGCTTAGTAGGGAGGGCATCCGAGACCCAGTACTTC.

This chain uses TRBV4-1 with TRBJ2-7; 7 bases are shared with TRBD1. Germline-derived CDR1 and CDR2 are MGHRA and YSYEKL. The CDR3 covers 14 residues. V was clipped by 1 base and J by 2 bases; unmatched bases: 2. The CDR3 nucleotides are TGCGCCAGCAGCCAAGGGCAGGGGGCCTACGAGCAGTACTTC. Its protein is CASSQGQGAYEQYF.

The V and J genes are TRBV19 and TRBJ2-1; D perhaps matches TRBD2 (6 bases). The CDR3 runs 15 residues. The germline V and J ends were trimmed by 3 bases and 4 bases, with 13 bases remaining between them. Per germline, CDR1 LNHDA and CDR2 SQIVND (reference sequence). For the CDR3, the DNA is TGTGCCAGTAGTATGGGGGGAGGCACATACAATGAGCAGTTCTTC. Protein: CASSMGGGTYNEQFF.

The chain carries TRBV10-2 and TRBJ2-7; 7 positions match TRBD2. V lost 10 bases to trimming and J lost 4 bases; unmatched junction nucleotides: 7. Germline values: CDR1 WSHSY, CDR2 SAAADI. The CDR3 runs 12 residues. CDR3 region: CATGTGGYEQYF. DNA of the CDR3: TGCGCCACAGGGACGGGGGGTTACGAGCAGTACTTC.

V gene TRBV7-6 combines with J gene TRBJ2-2, with 10 bases that match TRBD1. Looked up from germline, CDR1 is SGHVS and CDR2 is FNYEAQ. The CDR3 consists of 15 residues. The V segment lost 5 bases and the J segment 5 bases; nucleotides outside the gene matches: 5. The DNA of the CDR3 is TGTGCCAGCAGCCCCGGGACAGGGGTGACCGGGGAGCTGTTTTTT. It translates to CASSPGTGVTGELFF.

The chain recombines TRBV7-6 with TRBJ2-2; a weak D match, TRBD1 (6 bases). The ends were cut back, 3 bases at V and 1 base at J, with 9 bases in the middle. In germline, CDR1 is SGHVS, CDR2 FNYEAQ. The CDR3 length is 15 residues. CDR3 nucleotides: TGTGCCAGCAGCTTCGACAGGATGAACACCGGGGAGCTGTTTTTT. Its translation: CASSFDRMNTGELFF.

The chain is built from TRBV15 and TRBJ1-4; D possibly corresponds to TRBD1 (5 bases). CDR1 is LNHNV, CDR2 YYDKDF, per germline (reference sequence). Trimming took 2 bases from V and 8 from J, leaving 21 bases between them. CDR3 length: 17 residues. The CDR3 spells CATSRYPALTDGEKLFF. The CDR3 DNA reads as TGTGCCACCAGCAGATATCCTGCTCTGACAGATGGGGAAAAACTGTTTTTT.

V usage is TRBV10-3 and J usage is TRBJ1-5, with D maybe TRBD1 (5 bases). With 4 bases removed from V and 2 bases from J, the gap between germline ends came to 6 bases. Germline V gene sequence: CDR1 ENHRY, CDR2 SYGVKD. The length of the CDR3 is 13 residues. CDR3 nucleotide sequence: TGTGCCATCAGTGTGACAGGCAATCAGCCCCAGCATTTT. Encoded protein: CAISVTGNQPQHF.

This rearrangement joins TRBV27 to TRBJ2-1; TRBD1 matches at 11 bases. The trim removed 4 bases at V and 9 bases at J, leaving 8 bases unmatched. CDR3 length equals 15 residues. Germline CDR1 reads MNHEY; CDR2 reads SMNVEV (reference sequence). CDR3 bases: TGTGCCAGCAGTTCCGGGACAGGGGGTTTCGGTGAGCAGTTCTTC. Amino acids: CASSSGTGGFGEQFF.

The chain recombines TRBV19 with TRBJ1-2; unclear D gene. V lost 2 bases, J lost 6 bases, and 7 bases lay in between. CDR1 and CDR2 from the germline V gene are LNHDA and SQIVND (reference sequence). This CDR3 has 12 amino acids. This chain's CDR3 is CASSISPDGYTF. In DNA form, the CDR3 reads TGTGCCAGTAGTATATCTCCCGATGGCTACACCTTC.

The rearrangement joins TRBV13 to TRBJ2-5; 14 bases map to TRBD2. Trimming at V came to 4 bases and at J to 3 bases, leaving 1 base not matched to a gene. There are 15 residues in the CDR3. The germline gives CDR1 PRHDT, CDR2 FYEKMQ (reference sequence). CDR3 DNA sequence: TGTGCCAGCAGCTCGGGACTAGCGGGAGAAGAGACCCAGTACTTC. It encodes CASSSGLAGEETQYF. Full variable domain (outside the CDR3, taken from reference TRBV13 and TRBJ2-5): AAGVIQSPRHLIKEKRETATLKCYPIPRHDTVYWYQQGPGQDPQFLISFYEKMQSDKGSIPDRFSAQQFSDYHSELNMSSLELGDSALYFCASSSGLAGEETQYFGPGTRLLVL.

J is TRBJ2-3 and V is TRBV4-1, with 12 bases identical to TRBD1. CDR1 is MGHRA and CDR2 is YSYEKL in the germline V gene. After removal of 0 bases from V and 5 bases from J, the junction contained 6 bases not matched to a gene. This CDR3 region has 17 residues. CDR3 protein: CASSQDRDRGQLDTQYF. In DNA form, the CDR3 reads TGCGCCAGCAGCCAAGATCGGGACAGGGGGCAGTTAGATACGCAGTATTTT.

This clone was seen more than once but under ten times. The genes are TRBV19 and TRBJ1-1; D is unclear. V gave up 4 bases and J gave up 5 bases, with 14 bases separating them. This CDR3 spans 14 amino acids. Germline V CDR1 and CDR2: LNHDA, SQIVND (reference sequence). The CDR3 reads CASSNRGEGTEAFF. The CDR3 DNA sequence: TGTGCCAGTAGTAATCGGGGAGAAGGTACTGAAGCTTTCTTT.

J is TRBJ2-5 and V is TRBV9, with 10 bases aligning to TRBD2. The CDR3 is 16 residues long. V lost 2 bases to trimming and J lost 1 base; unmatched junction nucleotides: 5. Per germline, CDR1 SGDLS and CDR2 YYNGEE. The CDR3 region is CASSVGSGGRQETQYF. CDR3 nucleotide sequence: TGTGCCAGCAGCGTGGGTAGCGGGGGGCGCCAAGAGACCCAGTACTTC. The full variable domain, completed using reference TRBV9 and TRBJ2-5, is DSGVTQTPKHLITATGQRVTLRCSPRSGDLSVYWYQQSLDQGLQFLIQYYNGEERAKGNILERFSAQQFPDLHSELNLSSLELGDSALYFCASSVGSGGRQETQYFGPGTRLLVL.

The V gene is TRBV6-5, the J gene TRBJ2-7; D ambiguous. The V gene lost 7 bases and the J gene lost 3 bases, with 19 bases spanning the gap. Per germline, CDR1 MNHEY and CDR2 SVGAGI. There are 15 residues in the CDR3. The CDR3 DNA reads as TGTGCCAGCAACCACGTCAAGGGCTCTAGCTACGAGCAGTACTTC. It encodes CASNHVKGSSYEQYF.

The V gene is TRBV2, the J gene TRBJ2-7, with 7 positions matching TRBD2. CDR1 and CDR2 from the germline V gene are SNHLY and FYNNEI. The V and J ends lost 4 bases and 3 bases, in that order; junction bases with no gene match: 9. This CDR3 is 15 amino acids long. The CDR3 sequence is CASSVWTREDYEQYF. In DNA form, the CDR3 reads TGTGCCAGCAGTGTTTGGACTAGGGAGGACTACGAGCAGTACTTC.

The gene calls are TRBV19 and TRBJ1-2, with TRBD1 matching 8 bases. Per germline, CDR1 LNHDA and CDR2 SQIVND (reference sequence). The CDR3 length is 13 residues. Germline trimming cut 3 bases from V and 6 bases from J; bases unmatched to any gene: 3. This CDR3 is CASSMTGEDGYTF. CDR3 nucleotide sequence: TGTGCCAGTAGTATGACAGGGGAGGATGGCTACACCTTC.

The V gene is TRBV19, the J gene TRBJ1-5; TRBD1 aligns across 8 bases. CDR1 is LNHDA and CDR2 is SQIVND in the germline V gene (reference sequence). Trimming at V came to 5 bases and at J to 3 bases, leaving 12 bases not matched to a gene. This CDR3 comprises 17 residues. The CDR3 DNA follows: TGTGCCAGTAGTCCCCGGGGGGGCAGGGGGCCCAATCAGCCCCAGCATTTT. Encoded protein: CASSPRGGRGPNQPQHF. Together with reference TRBV19 and TRBJ1-5, the CDR3 gives the full variable domain: DGGITQSPKYLFRKEGQNVTLSCEQNLNHDAMYWYRQDPGQGLRLIYYSQIVNDFQKGDIAEGYSVSREKKESFPLTVTSAQKNPTAFYLCASSPRGGRGPNQPQHFGDGTRLSIL.